These T cell receptor beta chains were read from a single sample in a study of T cell changes during pregnancy in multiple sclerosis. Sequencing was performed with immunoSEQ multiplex PCR; in TCRdb, only in-frame clones are kept and a portion is missing. The sample contains some 100,000 clones, roughly nine tenths of which appear only once. Here the sequenced sample was peripheral blood, taken in the second trimester of pregnancy. These receptor sequences come from a female donor with multiple sclerosis, enrolled in a pregnancy study. Each CDR3 is given with its conserved first and last residue. D genes are given only for firm matches. Rows may omit the clone size; those that give it use once, few, many or a size class.

J,V,size,D,length,CDR3,DNA
TRBJ2-7,TRBV10-1,NA,TRBD1,15,CASPPRGRQGYEQYF,TGCGCCAGCCCTCCCAGGGGGCGCCAGGGCTACGAGCAGTACTTC
TRBJ1-1,TRBV19,NA,NA,14,CASSIQGVNTEAFF,TGTGCCAGTAGTATACAAGGGGTGAACACTGAAGCTTTCTTT
TRBJ2-5,TRBV5-4,once,TRBD2,16,CASSPGLAGSQETQYF,TGTGCCAGCAGCCCGGGACTAGCGGGCAGCCAAGAGACCCAGTACTTC
TRBJ2-7,TRBV20-1,NA,NA,11,CSALLGNEQYF,TGCAGTGCTTTACTCGGGAACGAGCAGTACTTC
TRBJ2-7,TRBV18,NA,NA,13,CASSPNRAYEQYF,TGTGCCAGCTCACCGAACAGAGCCTACGAGCAGTACTTC
TRBJ2-7,TRBV11-2,NA,NA,12,CASSSQSYEQYF,TGTGCCAGCAGCTCCCAGTCCTACGAGCAGTACTTC
TRBJ2-3,TRBV28,NA,NA,12,CASSFSTDTQYF,TGTGCCAGCAGTTTTTCGACTGATACGCAGTATTTT
TRBJ1-2,TRBV6-5,NA,TRBD1,15,CASSIGTGANYGYTF,TGTGCCAGCAGTATCGGGACAGGGGCTAACTATGGCTACACCTTC
TRBJ2-2,TRBV7-9,NA,TRBD2,18,CASSSPGLAGVSSGELFF,TGTGCCAGCAGCTCCCCGGGACTAGCGGGAGTGTCGTCCGGGGAGCTGTTTTTT
TRBJ1-4,TRBV18,NA,NA,13,CASSPAVSEKLFF,TGTGCCAGCTCACCAGCGGTAAGCGAAAAACTGTTTTTT
TRBJ2-4,TRBV7-2,NA,NA,20,CASSLAPLLDSEVAKNIQYF,TGTGCCAGCAGCTTAGCTCCTTTACTGGACAGTGAAGTAGCCAAAAACATTCAGTACTTC
TRBJ2-3,TRBV27,NA,TRBD2,17,CASSLQGLAFSGDTQYF,TGTGCCAGCAGTCTACAGGGACTAGCGTTTTCGGGAGATACGCAGTATTTT
TRBJ1-5,TRBV7-4,NA,NA,16,CASSLAGRGDHQPQHF,TGTGCCAGCAGCTTAGCGGGGAGGGGGGACCATCAGCCCCAGCATTTT
TRBJ2-1,TRBV9,once,TRBD2,21,CASSGEIGGLAGGPSGIEQFF,TGTGCCAGCAGCGGCGAAATAGGGGGACTAGCGGGAGGGCCGTCTGGTATCGAGCAGTTCTTC
TRBJ2-3,TRBV28,NA,NA,16,CASSLLLGAGADTQYF,TGTGCCAGCAGTTTGCTATTGGGGGCGGGGGCAGATACGCAGTATTTT
TRBJ1-2,TRBV7-9,NA,NA,12,CASSPGNYGYTF,TGTGCCAGCAGCCCAGGGAACTATGGCTACACCTTC
TRBJ2-3,TRBV5-1,NA,TRBD1,15,CASSLGQGDTDTQYF,TGCGCCAGCAGCTTGGGACAGGGGGACACAGATACGCAGTATTTT
TRBJ2-7,TRBV5-1,NA,NA,14,CASSLGAGAYEQYF,TGCGCCAGCAGCTTGGGAGCAGGGGCCTACGAGCAGTACTTC
TRBJ2-7,TRBV20-1,NA,NA,11,CSASGGVEQYF,TGCAGTGCTAGTGGAGGGGTCGAGCAGTACTTC
TRBJ1-4,TRBV5-1,NA,NA,13,CASKVRPGEKLFF,TGCGCCAGCAAAGTCCGGCCAGGAGAAAAACTGTTTTTT